The entry below gives a single T cell receptor beta chain sequence along with its context. One entry per CDR3 protein, called by TCRdb with MiXCR from the 5' RACE reads. The top ten clones hold 7.5% to 10% of a sample with about 400,000 distinct CDR3 sequences, approximately 25% of them seen once. This sample stems from a study of T-cell memory formation after mild COVID-19. V was clipped by 5 bases and J by 1 base, with 9 bases between them. This CDR3 contains 13 residues. Germline V gene data show CDR1 as SGHRS and CDR2 as YFSETQ. This TCR derives from an adult woman who had mild COVID-19 (a few samples of this study predate the infection). Cell type and time point are not known. This chain uses TRBV5-1 with TRBJ1-1; D gene unclear. The specimen sequenced was PBMCs or a T cell subset sorted from them (not recorded which). The CDR3 loop reads CASRVMENTEAFF. CDR3 nucleotide sequence: TGCGCCAGCAGGGTTATGGAGAACACTGAAGCTTTCTTT.